The 32 T cell receptor beta chains reported below all come from one sample, sequenced in a study of preoperative IRX-2 immunotherapy in early breast cancer. Method: immunoSEQ multiplex PCR; TCRdb's copy keeps in-frame clones and lacks some. Of around 35,000 clones listed, about 95% were seen once; the top ten hold 6.4%. This sample's treatment: preoperative locoregional IRX-2 cytokine immunotherapy. This sample was gathered from a patient treated with IRX-2 immunotherapy. The receptors derive from a human donor with breast cancer.

In its sample, this clone was seen once. The V gene is TRBV5-5, the J gene TRBJ2-6; 8 bases match TRBD1. Germline V gene sequence: CDR1 SGHKS, CDR2 YYEKEE (reference sequence). The CDR3 runs to 18 residues. V lost 4 bases and J lost 2; bases outside the gene matches: 11. This chain's CDR3 is CASSLAPGGLAGANVLTF. As DNA, the CDR3 is TGTGCCAGCAGCCTAGCCCCAGGGGGCTTGGCTGGGGCCAACGTCCTGACTTTC.

The rearrangement joins TRBV5-6 to TRBJ2-1, with TRBD2 identical over 7 bases. Trimming cost V 6 bases and J 1 base; bases outside gene matches: 10. Per the germline V gene, CDR1 is SGHDT and CDR2 is YYEEEE. The CDR3 runs to 16 residues. The CDR3 reads CASTLSSGRSYNEQFF. The CDR3 region has the DNA TGTGCCAGCACCCTATCTAGCGGCCGGTCCTACAATGAGCAGTTCTTC.

The chain employs TRBV7-8 and TRBJ2-7; TRBD2 matches at 12 bases. CDR3 size: 17 residues. After removal of 5 bases from V and 0 bases from J, the junction contained 8 bases not matched to a gene. Germline V lookup: CDR1 SGHVS, CDR2 FQNEAQ. CDR3 loop: CASSLGGLAGSSYEQYF. DNA for the CDR3: TGTGCCAGCAGCCTCGGCGGACTAGCGGGGAGCTCCTACGAGCAGTACTTC.

J is TRBJ2-3 and V is TRBV6-1; D gene unclear. From germline, CDR1 is MNHNS and CDR2 SASEGT. The ends were cut back, 3 bases at V and 2 bases at J, with 9 bases in the middle. The CDR3 loop spans 14 amino acids. In nucleotides, the CDR3 is TGTGCCAGCAGTGAGGCGGACCCCACAGATACGCAGTATTTT. Encoded protein: CASSEADPTDTQYF.

This clone was detected only once. This rearrangement joins TRBV6-6 to TRBJ1-5; TRBD1 agrees at 7 bases. J was trimmed by 0 bases and V by 9 bases; bases with no gene match: 5. Germline CDR1 reads MNHNY; CDR2 reads SVGAGI (reference sequence). The CDR3 has 14 residues. CDR3 amino acids: CASSRDSSNQPQHF. CDR3 sequence (DNA): TGTGCCAGTTCCCGGGACAGTAGCAATCAGCCCCAGCATTTT.

The CDR3 DNA reads TGTGCCAGCAGCTTGAGAAGTGGCCATGTGGACACTGAAGCTTTCTTT. Translating it yields CASSLRSGHVDTEAFF. The chain has TRBV5-6 and TRBJ1-1; D gene ambiguous. Deletions cut 1 base from V and 3 bases from J, with 16 bases between. This CDR3 has 16 residues. Germline V gene data show CDR1 as SGHDT and CDR2 as YYEEEE.

J is TRBJ1-1 and V is TRBV5-5; TRBD1 is a possible D gene (6 bases). Deletions cut 4 bases from V and 1 base from J, with 11 bases between. The length of the CDR3 is 14 residues. Germline values: CDR1 SGHKS, CDR2 YYEKEE (reference sequence). The CDR3 reads CASSPGQQNTEAFF. The CDR3, as DNA: TGTGCCAGCAGCCCGGGACAACAGAACACTGAAGCTTTCTTT. The whole variable domain, filled in from reference TRBV5-5 and TRBJ1-1, reads DAGVTQSPTHLIKTRGQQVTLRCSPISGHKSVSWYQQVLGQGPQFIFQYYEKEERGRGNFPDRFSARQFPNYSSELNVNALLLGDSALYLCASSPGQQNTEAFFGQGTRLTVV.

The chain combines TRBV7-2 with TRBJ1-5, with 8 bases matching TRBD1. Germline V gene lookup returns CDR1 SGHTA and CDR2 FQGNSA. The CDR3 has 14 residues. With V trimmed by 2 bases and J by 7 bases, 4 bases remained unmatched. Here the CDR3 reads CASSLQGAGQPQHF. Here the CDR3 DNA reads TGTGCCAGCAGCTTACAGGGGGCCGGGCAGCCCCAGCATTTT.

V and J are TRBV2 and TRBJ2-7; TRBD2 aligns across 7 bases. V gave up 7 bases and J gave up 3 bases; unmatched junction bases: 6. Germline assignment: CDR1 SNHLY and CDR2 FYNNEI. The CDR3 contains 13 residues. CDR3 in amino acids: CASKGRGIYEQYF. CDR3 DNA sequence: TGTGCCAGCAAGGGGAGGGGTATCTACGAGCAGTACTTC.

The chain links TRBV6-5 to TRBJ2-7; 11 positions agree with TRBD2. The CDR3 has 15 residues. Germline CDR1 reads MNHEY; CDR2 reads SVGAGI. V lost 0 bases and J lost 4; bases outside the gene matches: 2. CDR3: CASSYSGLAGYEQYF. The CDR3, as DNA: TGTGCCAGCAGTTACTCCGGACTAGCGGGTTACGAGCAGTACTTC.

This rearrangement joins TRBV6-1 to TRBJ1-5, with D possibly TRBD1 on 5 matching bases. The CDR3 spans 14 residues. Germline V lookup: CDR1 MNHNS, CDR2 SASEGT. V lost 11 bases and J lost 2, with 16 bases in between. The CDR3 is CAGGWLGRNQPQHF. For the CDR3, the DNA is TGTGCCGGGGGGTGGTTGGGACGCAATCAGCCCCAGCATTTT.

The chain carries TRBV29-1 and TRBJ1-2; D gene ambiguous. V lost 3 bases to trimming and J lost 4 bases, with 15 bases between them. In germline, CDR1 is SQVTM, CDR2 ANQGSEA. The CDR3 is made up of 14 amino acids. CDR3 loop: CSVDSQVVGYGYTF. The CDR3, as DNA: TGCAGCGTTGATAGCCAGGTTGTAGGCTATGGCTACACCTTC.

The chain links TRBV6-5 to TRBJ1-5; 7 bases align to TRBD1. V was clipped by 0 bases and J by 4 bases; unmatched bases: 3. The CDR3 spans 15 residues. Germline V gene sequence: CDR1 MNHEY, CDR2 SVGAGI. As DNA, the CDR3 is TGTGCCAGCAGTTACTCTAGGGGGCTAAATCAGCCCCAGCATTTT. This sequence encodes CASSYSRGLNQPQHF.

The V gene is TRBV5-8, the J gene TRBJ1-6; perhaps TRBD1 as D (5 bases). The CDR3 contains 13 residues. V was trimmed by 2 bases and J by 9 bases, leaving 9 bases between them. Germline-derived CDR1 and CDR2 are SGHTS and YDEGEE. In DNA, the CDR3 is TGTGCCAGCAGCTTTAGGGGTAGTTCACCCCTCCACTTT. Translating gives CASSFRGSSPLHF.

The V and J genes are TRBV7-9 and TRBJ1-1; D unresolved. V was pared by 1 base and J by 1 base, with 4 bases between. Per germline, CDR1 SEHNR and CDR2 FQNEAQ (reference sequence). The CDR3 extends over 13 amino acids. CDR3 region: CASSLGQNTEAFF. The CDR3 coding sequence is TGTGCCAGCAGCTTAGGGCAGAACACTGAAGCTTTCTTT.

The chain couples TRBV7-9 to TRBJ1-1; possible D gene TRBD1, 5 bases. V gave up 1 base and J gave up 8 bases, with 8 bases separating them. CDR3 length equals 12 residues. The germline V gene has CDR1 SEHNR and CDR2 FQNEAQ (reference sequence). In nucleotides, the CDR3 is TGTGCCAGCAGCTTAGGAGGGGCAGAAGCTTTCTTT. It yields the protein CASSLGGAEAFF.

This chain connects TRBV4-2 to TRBJ2-7, with D maybe TRBD2 (6 bases). The CDR3 contains 17 residues. CDR1 and CDR2 from the germline V gene are LGHNA and YNFKEQ. V lost 2 bases, J lost 0 bases, and 17 bases lay in between. The chain's CDR3 is CASSQRGGPGGSYEQYF. The CDR3 nucleotides are TGTGCCAGCAGCCAAAGGGGAGGCCCCGGGGGCTCCTACGAGCAGTACTTC.

The chain combines TRBV6-1 with TRBJ1-1, with D possibly matching TRBD1 (5 bases). V gave up 6 bases and J gave up 0 bases, with 11 bases separating them. Per the germline V gene, CDR1 is MNHNS and CDR2 is SASEGT. The CDR3 runs to 14 residues. The CDR3 region has the DNA TGTGCCAGCAGCTACAGGACTGTGAACACTGAAGCTTTCTTT. It specifies CASSYRTVNTEAFF.

The chain recombines TRBV7-2 with TRBJ2-7; the match to TRBD2 covers 12 bases. J lost 5 bases, V lost 5 bases, and 10 bases had no gene match. The CDR3 spans 16 residues. Germline V gives CDR1 SGHTA, CDR2 FQGNSA. CDR3 sequence: CASSPPGLAGNHEQYF. The DNA for the CDR3 is TGTGCCAGCAGCCCCCCCGGACTAGCGGGGAACCACGAGCAGTACTTC.

The gene calls are TRBV9 and TRBJ2-1; TRBD2 agrees at 7 bases. After removal of 0 bases from V and 1 base from J, the junction contained 4 bases not matched to a gene. Germline V gene data show CDR1 as SGDLS and CDR2 as YYNGEE. The CDR3 is 16 residues long. CDR3 in DNA: TGTGCCAGCAGCGTAGACGGCGGGGGTTCCTACAATGAGCAGTTCTTC. Translation gives CASSVDGGGSYNEQFF.

The rearrangement joins TRBV7-9 to TRBJ2-2; 10 bases are a match to TRBD2. The germline CDR1 and CDR2 sequences are SEHNR and FQNEAQ (reference sequence). CDR3 size: 16 residues. V was clipped by 1 base and J by 6 bases; unmatched bases: 5. In DNA form, the CDR3 reads TGTGCCAGCAGCTTAGTGGCTAGCGGGGGCTCCGGGGAGCTGTTTTTT. It codes for CASSLVASGGSGELFF.

The chain employs TRBV5-8 and TRBJ1-2, with D hard to call. CDR1 SGHTS and CDR2 YDEGEE come from the germline V gene. The germline V and J ends were trimmed by 4 bases and 3 bases, with 16 bases remaining between them. This CDR3 has 15 residues. Written as DNA, the CDR3 is TGTGCCAGCAGCCCCCAGTATCCGGGATACTATGGCTACACCTTC. It codes for CASSPQYPGYYGYTF.

The chain is built from TRBV2 and TRBJ2-1; 8 bases match TRBD2. The trim removed 5 bases at V and 4 bases at J, leaving 7 bases unmatched. Germline loops: CDR1 SNHLY, CDR2 FYNNEI. The CDR3 has 15 amino acids. CDR3 sequence reads: CASSSMTSEYNEQFF. The CDR3 coding sequence is TGTGCCAGCAGTTCGATGACTAGCGAGTACAATGAGCAGTTCTTC. Combining the CDR3 with reference TRBV2 and TRBJ2-1 gives the whole variable domain EPEVTQTPSHQVTQMGQEVILRCVPISNHLYFYWYRQILGQKVEFLVSFYNNEISEKSEIFDDQFSVERPDGSNFTLKIRSTKLEDSAMYFCASSSMTSEYNEQFFGPGTRLTVL.

J is TRBJ2-7 and V is TRBV7-2; the match to TRBD2 covers 15 bases. CDR3 length: 16 residues. Germline CDR1 is SGHTA and CDR2 is FQGNSA. With V trimmed by 5 bases and J by 3 bases, 5 bases remained unmatched. The CDR3 loop is CASSLGTSGRFYEQYF. The CDR3 bases are TGTGCCAGCAGCCTTGGGACTAGCGGGAGGTTCTACGAGCAGTACTTC. Together with reference TRBV7-2 and TRBJ2-7, the CDR3 gives the full variable domain: GAGVSQSPSNKVTEKGKDVELRCDPISGHTALYWYRQSLGQGLEFLIYFQGNSAPDKSGLPSDRFSAERTGGSVSTLTIQRTQQEDSAVYLCASSLGTSGRFYEQYFGPGTRLTVT.

The chain combines TRBV7-9 with TRBJ2-5; weak D call: TRBD2 (6 bases). The germline V gene encodes CDR1 SEHNR and CDR2 FQNEAQ (reference sequence). V shed 7 bases and J shed 1 base, with 13 bases lying between them. CDR3 size: 14 residues. The CDR3 bases are TGTGCCAGCATCCGAGGACTAACCCAAGAGACCCAGTACTTC. It encodes CASIRGLTQETQYF.

The rearrangement links TRBV19 to TRBJ1-1; TRBD1 agrees at 10 bases. There are 16 residues in the CDR3. After removal of 4 bases from V and 1 base from J, the junction contained 6 bases not matched to a gene. Germline V lookup: CDR1 LNHDA, CDR2 SQIVND (reference sequence). DNA for the CDR3: TGTGCCAGTAGTAGGGGATGGGACAGGGGGAACACTGAAGCTTTCTTT. As protein: CASSRGWDRGNTEAFF.

CDR3 sequence (DNA): TGTGCCACCAGAGCGCAGGGGCGAAGCAATCAGCCCCAGCATTTT. Translated: CATRAQGRSNQPQHF. The chain is built from TRBV15 and TRBJ1-5; tentative D call: TRBD1 (6 bases). This CDR3 is 15 amino acids long. Germline CDR1 and CDR2: LNHNV and YYDKDF (reference sequence). The V end lost 6 bases, the J end lost 1 base, and 13 bases lay between the germline ends.

The chain recombines TRBV7-3 with TRBJ2-2; D is uncertain. Per germline, CDR1 SGHTA and CDR2 FQGTGA. This CDR3 spans 16 amino acids. Deletions cut 0 bases from V and 7 bases from J, with 15 bases between. This chain's CDR3 is CASSLTGLVDLGELFF. The CDR3 coding sequence is TGTGCCAGCAGCTTAACGGGCCTAGTCGATCTCGGGGAGCTGTTTTTT.

The chain recombines TRBV15 with TRBJ2-7; tentative D call: TRBD1 (6 bases). V was clipped by 0 bases and J by 0 bases, with 9 bases between them. CDR1 and CDR2 (germline): LNHNV, YYDKDF (reference sequence). The CDR3 totals 15 residues. The CDR3 protein is CATSRDLDSSYEQYF. CDR3 DNA: TGTGCCACCAGCAGAGATCTGGACAGCTCCTACGAGCAGTACTTC.

The V gene is TRBV10-3, the J gene TRBJ1-1; tentatively, D is TRBD1 (5 bases). This CDR3 comprises 14 residues. V was clipped by 3 bases and J by 4 bases, with 12 bases between them. Germline-derived CDR1 and CDR2 are ENHRY and SYGVKD. The DNA for the CDR3 is TGTGCCATCAGTGAAAGGGACTCGGGCACTGAAGCTTTCTTT. Translated, it gives CAISERDSGTEAFF.

This chain joins TRBV4-3 and TRBJ2-1; D is unresolved. V shed 0 bases and J shed 8 bases, with 8 bases lying between them. In germline, CDR1 is LGHNA, CDR2 YSLEER. The CDR3 is 13 residues long. The CDR3 loop is CASSQDLGHEQFF. CDR3 coding DNA: TGCGCCAGCAGCCAAGATCTGGGCCATGAGCAGTTCTTC.

The chain joins TRBV6-5 to TRBJ2-7; 10 bases fit TRBD1. Losses at the gene ends were 4 bases for V and 5 bases for J; bases not matched to a gene: 5. The CDR3 loop spans 14 amino acids. In germline, CDR1 is MNHEY, CDR2 SVGAGI. The CDR3 DNA is TGTGCCAGCAGTTCCCCGGGACAGGGGAACGAGCAGTACTTC. Translated: CASSSPGQGNEQYF.